The 27 T cell receptor beta chains below all came from one sample that was sequenced in a study of shared clonotypes between healthy human individuals. The protocol was immunoSEQ multiplex PCR, while the TCRdb copy is restricted to in-frame clones and leaves out a portion. This sample has roughly 2,000,000 clones, with about 95% found just once. CD45RO-negative, CCR7-positively selected cells formed the naive CD8 fraction, excluding terminally differentiated effector memory CD45RA+ cells. Sequencing was carried out using naive CD8+ T cells sorted from blood. These receptors were taken from a man between 18 and 35 years old in good health.

The chain links TRBV11-2 to TRBJ2-3; D remains unclear. Per germline, CDR1 SGHAT and CDR2 FQNNGV. The CDR3 totals 15 residues. V lost 3 bases and J lost 6, with 16 bases in between. The CDR3 spells CASSLFRPKEDTQYF. The DNA of the CDR3 is TGTGCCAGCAGCTTGTTCCGCCCCAAAGAGGATACGCAGTATTTT.

This clone is a singleton in its sample. The chain recombines TRBV27 with TRBJ2-7; 10 bases line up with TRBD2. Looked up from germline, CDR1 is MNHEY and CDR2 is SMNVEV (reference sequence). The CDR3 is 15 residues long. The V and J ends lost 10 bases and 3 bases, in that order; junction bases with no gene match: 12. In nucleotides, the CDR3 is TGTGCCACCCGGGTAGCGGGGGGACAAAGCTACGAGCAGTACTTC. It codes for CATRVAGGQSYEQYF.

The chain is built from TRBV7-3 and TRBJ2-5, with a tentative D call TRBD2 (6 bases). The V gene lost 7 bases and the J gene lost 1 base, with 19 bases spanning the gap. CDR3 size: 16 residues. Germline loops: CDR1 SGHTA, CDR2 FQGTGA. The CDR3 DNA follows: TGTGCCAGCACCCAGACACTAGCCACCCCCCAAGAGACCCAGTACTTC. It is translated as CASTQTLATPQETQYF.

V and J are TRBV27 and TRBJ2-7; no reliable D call. Trimming stripped 6 bases from V and 0 bases from J, with 12 bases between. Germline loops: CDR1 MNHEY, CDR2 SMNVEV (reference sequence). The CDR3 contains 14 residues. This chain's CDR3 is CASSPTDDSYEQYF. Here the CDR3 DNA reads TGTGCCAGCAGCCCCACTGATGACTCCTACGAGCAGTACTTC.

The rearrangement links TRBV7-6 to TRBJ2-2, with unresolved D. Germline loops: CDR1 SGHVS, CDR2 FNYEAQ. This CDR3 contains 17 residues. V gave up 4 bases and J gave up 6 bases, with 21 bases separating them. The CDR3 nucleotides are TGTGCCAGCAGCTCTCAGTTGCTTGAGGTTCCCCCCGGGGAGCTGTTTTTT. Residues: CASSSQLLEVPPGELFF.

Concerning this clone itself: Other DNA sequences in the same sample also yield this CDR3. The rearrangement joins TRBV4-1 to TRBJ2-7; D not certain. V lost 1 base, J lost 2 bases, and 6 bases lay in between. The germline CDR1 and CDR2 sequences are MGHRA and YSYEKL. This CDR3 is 13 amino acids long. Written as DNA, the CDR3 is TGCGCCAGCAGCCAAGGGGAAACCTACGAGCAGTACTTC. Its translation: CASSQGETYEQYF.

The chain carries TRBV19 and TRBJ1-1, with no clear D. V lost 3 bases and J lost 11, with 13 bases in between. The CDR3 is 12 residues long. The V gene's germline CDR1 is LNHDA and CDR2 SQIVND (reference sequence). CDR3 region: CASSIGHLEAFF. CDR3 nucleotides: TGTGCCAGTAGTATTGGGCACTTGGAGGCTTTCTTT. Using reference TRBV19 and TRBJ1-1 for the parts outside the CDR3, the full variable domain is DGGITQSPKYLFRKEGQNVTLSCEQNLNHDAMYWYRQDPGQGLRLIYYSQIVNDFQKGDIAEGYSVSREKKESFPLTVTSAQKNPTAFYLCASSIGHLEAFFGQGTRLTVV.

The CDR3 DNA reads as TGTGCCAGCAGCAGGGGACCGACAGGTGCCGAGCAGTACTTC. Protein product: CASSRGPTGAEQYF. This rearrangement joins TRBV5-4 to TRBJ2-7, with D maybe TRBD1 (6 bases). Germline lookup yields CDR1 SGHNT and CDR2 YYREEE (reference sequence). V was shortened by 4 bases and J by 6 bases, with 17 bases between the two germline ends. The CDR3 is 14 amino acids. The full variable domain, rest sourced from reference TRBV5-4 and TRBJ2-7, is ETGVTQSPTHLIKTRGQQVTLRCSSQSGHNTVSWYQQALGQGPQFIFQYYREEENGRGNFPPRFSGLQFPNYSSELNVNALELDDSALYLCASSRGPTGAEQYFGPGTRLTVT.

This clone was recorded only once. The rearrangement joins TRBV4-3 to TRBJ2-1, with D maybe TRBD1 (6 bases). CDR1 is LGHNA, CDR2 YSLEER, per germline. The CDR3 consists of 18 residues. Trimming cost V 0 bases and J 3 bases, with 18 bases left between them. In nucleotides, the CDR3 is TGCGCCAGCAGCCAAGATCCCTTAGGGGGAGATGGCTACAATGAGCAGTTCTTC. Residues: CASSQDPLGGDGYNEQFF.

A remark on this clone: In the same sample, other DNA sequences code for this CDR3. The chain links TRBV6-5 to TRBJ2-7, with D tentatively TRBD1 or TRBD2 (6 bases each). The V end was cut by 2 bases, the J end by 3 bases, with 8 bases between. There are 13 residues in the CDR3. Germline V gene lookup returns CDR1 MNHEY and CDR2 SVGAGI. CDR3 nucleotide sequence: TGTGCCAGCAGTTACGAGGGGGGCTACGAGCAGTACTTC. Translation: CASSYEGGYEQYF.

V gene TRBV7-9 combines with J gene TRBJ1-2; the D gene is possibly TRBD1 (6 bases). The CDR3 is 16 amino acids. V was pared by 6 bases and J by 3 bases, with 20 bases between. The germline CDR1 and CDR2 sequences are SEHNR and FQNEAQ (reference sequence). CDR3 protein: CASSPPLRGGDYGYTF. Written as DNA, the CDR3 is TGTGCCAGCAGTCCCCCACTTAGGGGGGGGGACTATGGCTACACCTTC.

The V call is TRBV7-9, the J call TRBJ2-2; 7 bases match TRBD1. Germline assignment: CDR1 SEHNR and CDR2 FQNEAQ (reference sequence). V shed 1 base, J shed 0 bases, and the junction held 2 bases outside the gene matches. This CDR3 has 16 amino acids. CDR3 region: CASSLVGQANTGELFF. CDR3 bases: TGTGCCAGCAGCTTAGTCGGACAGGCGAACACCGGGGAGCTGTTTTTT.

This chain links TRBV6-1 with TRBJ2-3; no reliable D call. Trimming cost V 2 bases and J 2 bases, with 11 bases left between them. The CDR3 has 15 amino acids. Germline assignment: CDR1 MNHNS and CDR2 SASEGT. The CDR3 region has the DNA TGTGCCAGCAGTGAATATCAACTCCTCACAGATACGCAGTATTTT. This encodes CASSEYQLLTDTQYF.

This rearrangement joins TRBV27 to TRBJ2-7; TRBD2 might be the D (5 bases). V lost 6 bases and J 0 bases, leaving 12 bases between the germline ends. The germline V gene encodes CDR1 MNHEY and CDR2 SMNVEV (reference sequence). This CDR3 region has 14 residues. CDR3 DNA: TGTGCCAGCAGAGGGAGAGGCAACTCCTACGAGCAGTACTTC. Protein sequence: CASRGRGNSYEQYF.

This chain connects TRBV5-1 to TRBJ2-3; D gene ambiguous. The germline V and J ends were trimmed by 0 bases and 6 bases, with 8 bases remaining between them. The CDR3 length is 13 residues. CDR1 SGHRS and CDR2 YFSETQ come from the germline V gene. This CDR3 is CASSLETPDTQYF. CDR3 nucleotide sequence: TGCGCCAGCAGCTTGGAGACTCCCGATACGCAGTATTTT.

This rearrangement joins TRBV2 to TRBJ2-1; 13 bases fit TRBD2. V was clipped by 6 bases and J by 8 bases; unmatched bases: 13. The CDR3 totals 17 residues. The V gene's germline CDR1 is SNHLY and CDR2 FYNNEI. CDR3 nucleotide sequence: TGTGCCAGCAGCGCCCCCGGACTAGCGGGAGTCTTGGATGAGCAGTTCTTC. Residues: CASSAPGLAGVLDEQFF.

This chain links TRBV6-1 with TRBJ1-2; no clear D. With 6 bases removed from V and 0 bases from J, the gap between germline ends came to 14 bases. The CDR3 covers 15 residues. Germline lookup yields CDR1 MNHNS and CDR2 SASEGT. The CDR3 region is CASRDGRSANYGYTF. In DNA form, the CDR3 reads TGTGCCAGCAGGGACGGCCGTTCAGCTAACTATGGCTACACCTTC.

The chain carries TRBV6-5 and TRBJ1-2; 9 bases are shared with TRBD1. V was clipped by 2 bases and J by 6 bases; unmatched bases: 10. The CDR3 loop spans 16 amino acids. From germline, CDR1 is MNHEY and CDR2 SVGAGI. Written as DNA, the CDR3 is TGTGCCAGCAGTTACGCCGAAGGGACAGGGATGGATGGCTACACCTTC. It specifies CASSYAEGTGMDGYTF.

This clone was counted once. The V call is TRBV27, the J call TRBJ1-1, with TRBD1 as a possible D gene (6 bases). The V end was cut by 7 bases, the J end by 1 base, with 22 bases between. This CDR3 is 17 amino acids long. The germline V gene encodes CDR1 MNHEY and CDR2 SMNVEV (reference sequence). CDR3 nucleotide sequence: TGTGCCAGCACCCCCCTCCGGGGGGCCGGTTGGAACACTGAAGCTTTCTTT. As protein: CASTPLRGAGWNTEAFF.

This chain joins TRBV7-6 and TRBJ2-1, with D tentatively TRBD1 (5 bases). The CDR3 spans 14 residues. The germline V and J ends were trimmed by 2 bases and 8 bases, with 13 bases remaining between them. Germline V gene data show CDR1 as SGHVS and CDR2 as FNYEAQ. The CDR3 DNA reads TGTGCCAGCAGCTTAATGGCAGGGATCTATGAGCAGTTCTTC. The encoded protein is CASSLMAGIYEQFF.

Details on this clone: Other nucleotide sequences in the sample specify the same CDR3. The chain has TRBV29-1 and TRBJ1-1; 8 nucleotides agree with TRBD1. Losses at the gene ends were 6 bases for V and 6 bases for J; bases not matched to a gene: 0. Germline assignment: CDR1 SQVTM and CDR2 ANQGSEA. The CDR3 runs 10 residues. The CDR3 DNA is TGCAGCGTACAGGGGGCTGAAGCTTTCTTT. Translation: CSVQGAEAFF.

The J gene is TRBJ1-4, the V gene TRBV30; 9 bases agree with TRBD1. The V gene end was trimmed by 6 bases and the J gene end by 2 bases; junction bases not matched to a gene: 1. CDR1 is GTSNPN and CDR2 is SVGIG in the germline V gene (reference sequence). This CDR3 contains 13 residues. In nucleotides, the CDR3 is TGTGCCTGCGACAGGGGGACTAATGAAAAACTGTTTTTT. Amino acids: CACDRGTNEKLFF.

This rearrangement joins TRBV28 to TRBJ2-5; tentative D call: TRBD1 (5 bases). The germline V gene encodes CDR1 MDHEN and CDR2 SYDVKM. The V end lost 2 bases, the J end lost 2 bases, and 12 bases lay between the germline ends. This CDR3 comprises 15 residues. CDR3 DNA: TGTGCCAGCAGTTTACATGGGGCAGCTCAAGAGACCCAGTACTTC. This translates into CASSLHGAAQETQYF. The variable domain in full, with the rest retrieved from reference TRBV28 and TRBJ2-5, is DVKVTQSSRYLVKRTGEKVFLECVQDMDHENMFWYRQDPGLGLRLIYFSYDVKMKEKGDIPEGYSVSREKKERFSLILESASTNQTSMYLCASSLHGAAQETQYFGPGTRLLVL.

The chain employs TRBV28 and TRBJ1-5; 7 bases align to TRBD1. V lost 5 bases, J lost 4 bases, and 14 bases stayed unmatched. The CDR3 has 17 residues. Germline assignment: CDR1 MDHEN and CDR2 SYDVKM. Written as DNA, the CDR3 is TGTGCCAGCAGTCAGACCGGGACAGCCGGGGGAAATCAGCCCCAGCATTTT. Its protein is CASSQTGTAGGNQPQHF.

On this clone itself: This sample includes further DNA sequences coding for the same CDR3. The CDR3 is CASSVGAGGYEQYF. The DNA of the CDR3 is TGTGCCAGCAGCGTAGGGGCCGGGGGGTACGAGCAGTACTTC. This chain links TRBV9 with TRBJ2-7; 7 bases are a match to TRBD2. V lost 0 bases and J lost 4; bases outside the gene matches: 4. Per the germline V gene, CDR1 is SGDLS and CDR2 is YYNGEE. This CDR3 spans 14 amino acids.

J is TRBJ2-1 and V is TRBV30; possibly TRBD2 for D (6 bases). The CDR3 consists of 10 residues. Trimming shortened V by 8 bases and J by 10 bases, and 12 bases separated the two germline ends. Germline CDR1 and CDR2: GTSNPN and SVGIG (reference sequence). The CDR3 protein is CALGLSEQFF. CDR3 in DNA: TGTGCCCTAGGACTATCCGAGCAGTTCTTC.

The table lists this clone with a count of one. V and J are TRBV27 and TRBJ2-2; D remains unclear. Germline CDR1 MNHEY, CDR2 SMNVEV (reference sequence). The V end was cut by 5 bases, the J end by 7 bases, with 14 bases between. The CDR3 totals 14 residues. The CDR3 is CASSLQSASGELFF. The DNA of the CDR3 is TGTGCCAGCAGTCTCCAAAGCGCGAGCGGGGAGCTGTTTTTT.